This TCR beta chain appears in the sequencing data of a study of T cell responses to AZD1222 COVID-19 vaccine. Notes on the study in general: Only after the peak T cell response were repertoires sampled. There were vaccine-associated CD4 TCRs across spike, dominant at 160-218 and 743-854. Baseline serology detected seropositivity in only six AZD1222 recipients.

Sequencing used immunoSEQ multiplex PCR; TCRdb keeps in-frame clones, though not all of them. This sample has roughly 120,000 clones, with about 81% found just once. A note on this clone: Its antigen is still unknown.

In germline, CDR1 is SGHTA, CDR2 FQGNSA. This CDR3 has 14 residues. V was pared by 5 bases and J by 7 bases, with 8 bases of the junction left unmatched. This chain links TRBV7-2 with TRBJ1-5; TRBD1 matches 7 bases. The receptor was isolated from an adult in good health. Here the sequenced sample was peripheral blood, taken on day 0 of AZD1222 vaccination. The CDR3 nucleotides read TGTGCCAGCAGCCCGGACAGGAGAGGGCAGCCCCAGCATTTT. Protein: CASSPDRRGQPQHF.